This TCR beta chain was sequenced in a study of T cells after yellow fever vaccination. Notes on the study in general: The booster response re-showed most primary clones: around 96% CD4, approximately 90% CD8. Some clonotypes were seen in both the CD4 and the CD8 compartments. These made up a small share and likely arose from convergent recombination.

TCRdb re-called the 5' RACE reads with MiXCR, one entry per CDR3 protein. The table includes some 320,000 distinct CDR3 sequences, 3.5% to 5% detected once. The table lists this clonotype with many counts. Its target is unknown. V gave up 8 bases and J gave up 3 bases, with 7 bases separating them. This CDR3 has 11 residues. The V gene's germline CDR1 is SGHTA and CDR2 FQGNSA. Specimen: PBMCs, collected 15 days after the yellow fever booster vaccination. This clonotype originated in a man aged 18 to 35 who received the YFV17D yellow fever vaccine. The chain combines TRBV7-2 with TRBJ1-1; possible D gene TRBD1, 5 bases. For the CDR3, the DNA is TGTGCCAGCGGGACCTACACTGAAGCTTTCTTT. Amino acids: CASGTYTEAFF.